The 13 T cell receptor beta chains presented below share a single source sample, sequenced in a study of human T cells and chemical hapten exposure. TCRdb reprocessed the RACE reads with MiXCR, giving one entry per CDR3 protein. The profile shows about 380,000 distinct CDR3 sequences, roughly 6% of them singletons. Stated time point: patch test 2, 6 weeks after DPC sensitization. The treatment is: therapeutic diphenylcyclopropenone sensitization with weekly scalp DPC. The sample was whole blood, taken in connection with sensitization to the hapten diphenylcyclopropenone (DPC). The receptors come from a woman under 30 with alopecia areata. Some clones in this sample may be carry-over from other donors' samples.

J is TRBJ1-1 and V is TRBV4-3, with D possibly being TRBD1 (5 bases). There are 13 residues in the CDR3. With 1 base removed from V and 4 bases from J, the gap between germline ends came to 7 bases. Germline loops: CDR1 LGHNA, CDR2 YSLEER. The CDR3 protein is CASSQARGTEAFF. CDR3 bases: TGCGCCAGCAGCCAAGCAAGGGGCACTGAAGCTTTCTTT.

This sequence joins TRBV6-5 and TRBJ1-5; D gene ambiguous. This CDR3 region has 15 residues. Trimming took 10 bases from V and 3 from J, leaving 19 bases between them. Germline V gene data show CDR1 as MNHEY and CDR2 as SVGAGI. DNA of the CDR3: TGTGCCACCTCACGTCGGAGGGCGCCCAATCAGCCCCAGCATTTT. Translated: CATSRRRAPNQPQHF.

This clonotype appeared many times. The chain links TRBV12-3 or TRBV12-4 to TRBJ1-1; D is undetermined. V gave up 2 bases and J gave up 7 bases, with 14 bases separating them. The CDR3 contains 14 residues. CDR3 loop: CASSLKAEKNEAFF. The CDR3 DNA reads as TGTGCCAGCAGTTTAAAGGCAGAAAAAAATGAAGCTTTCTTT.

This clonotype was seen repeatedly, ten times or more. A read error may account for a junction end that differs from germline. The chain recombines TRBV5-4 with TRBJ1-1; 9 positions agree with TRBD1. The length of the CDR3 is 14 residues. Germline V gene data show CDR1 as SGHNT and CDR2 as YYREEE (reference sequence). The CDR3 spells CASRLDRGNTEAFF. CDR3 nucleotides: TGTGCCAGCAGATTGGACAGGGGGAACACTGAAGCTTTCTTT.

This clonotype was counted at least ten times. V is TRBV29-1 and J is TRBJ1-4; D possibly corresponds to TRBD1 (5 bases). V gave up 0 bases and J gave up 1 base, with 6 bases separating them. The CDR3 runs to 14 residues. Germline V gene lookup returns CDR1 SQVTM and CDR2 ANQGSEA. The CDR3 bases are TGCAGCGTTGAAGATCAGGGAACTAATGAAAAACTGTTTTTT. As protein: CSVEDQGTNEKLFF.

This clonotype was counted a few times. The genes are TRBV6-5 and TRBJ2-3; D may be TRBD2 (5 bases). CDR3 length equals 14 residues. Germline-derived CDR1 and CDR2 are MNHEY and SVGAGI. Deletions cut 7 bases from V and 5 bases from J, with 16 bases between. The CDR3: CASKNGRLIDTQYF. The DNA of the CDR3 is TGTGCCAGCAAAAATGGGAGACTCATAGATACGCAGTATTTT.

This clonotype was observed at least ten times. The J gene is TRBJ1-2, the V gene TRBV7-2; 8 bases are a match to TRBD1. V dropped 5 bases and J dropped 6; count of bases not matched to a gene: 5. This CDR3 contains 13 residues. Germline loops: CDR1 SGHTA, CDR2 FQGNSA. CDR3 coding DNA: TGTGCCAGCAGCCCGCGGACAGGGAATGGCTACACCTTC. It specifies CASSPRTGNGYTF.

This chain uses TRBV5-1 with TRBJ1-1; D is ambiguous. CDR1 SGHRS and CDR2 YFSETQ come from the germline V gene. This CDR3 contains 17 residues. The ends were cut back, 4 bases at V and 4 bases at J, with 23 bases in the middle. CDR3 protein: CASSLSGRPESRTEAFF. CDR3 coding DNA: TGCGCCAGCAGCCTATCCGGGCGGCCGGAGAGTCGCACTGAAGCTTTCTTT.

There are a few counts of this clonotype. V gene TRBV7-9 combines with J gene TRBJ1-1; D might be TRBD1 (6 bases). Germline CDR1 is SEHNR and CDR2 is FQNEAQ (reference sequence). The CDR3 spans 14 residues. V dropped 5 bases and J dropped 4 bases, with 14 bases sitting between them. The CDR3 reads CASSPGGPVTEAFF. The CDR3 DNA follows: TGTGCCAGCAGCCCCGGGGGGCCGGTCACTGAAGCTTTCTTT.

This sequence joins TRBV13 and TRBJ2-7; 9 nucleotides agree with TRBD2. CDR1 PRHDT and CDR2 FYEKMQ come from the germline V gene (reference sequence). Trimming took 0 bases from V and 2 from J; bases not matched to a gene: 2. The CDR3 has 15 amino acids. The CDR3 reads CASSLGGLATYEQYF. The CDR3 DNA reads TGTGCCAGCAGCTTAGGCGGACTAGCGACCTACGAGCAGTACTTC.

J is TRBJ2-7 and V is TRBV9; D is possibly TRBD2 (5 bases). The CDR3 sequence is 17 residues long. Germline CDR1 reads SGDLS; CDR2 reads YYNGEE. Trimming cost V 10 bases and J 3 bases, with 29 bases left between them. CDR3 loop: CAGRETGSSSGNYEQYF. The CDR3 DNA reads as TGTGCCGGACGCGAGACCGGGTCCTCCTCGGGGAACTACGAGCAGTACTTC.

This clonotype was recorded at least ten times. The rearrangement links TRBV29-1 to TRBJ1-3; 9 bases agree with TRBD1. The germline V gene encodes CDR1 SQVTM and CDR2 ANQGSEA. Trimming cost V 6 bases and J 7 bases; bases outside gene matches: 4. The CDR3 has 12 amino acids. The CDR3: CSVAGQGNTIYF. CDR3 DNA: TGCAGCGTGGCCGGACAGGGGAACACCATATATTTT. Filled out from reference TRBV29-1 and TRBJ1-3, the complete variable domain reads SAVISQKPSRDICQRGTSLTIQCQVDSQVTMMFWYRQQPGQSLTLIATANQGSEATYESGFVIDKFPISRPNLTFSTLTVSNMSPEDSSIYLCSVAGQGNTIYFGEGSWLTVV.

This clonotype was counted many times. The chain carries TRBV7-2 and TRBJ1-1; no clear D. The germline V gene has CDR1 SGHTA and CDR2 FQGNSA. The CDR3 has 16 residues. V gave up 9 bases and J gave up 0 bases, with 20 bases separating them. The CDR3: CASRRYHRVVNTEAFF. The DNA of the CDR3 is TGTGCCAGTCGACGGTACCATAGAGTAGTGAACACTGAAGCTTTCTTT.